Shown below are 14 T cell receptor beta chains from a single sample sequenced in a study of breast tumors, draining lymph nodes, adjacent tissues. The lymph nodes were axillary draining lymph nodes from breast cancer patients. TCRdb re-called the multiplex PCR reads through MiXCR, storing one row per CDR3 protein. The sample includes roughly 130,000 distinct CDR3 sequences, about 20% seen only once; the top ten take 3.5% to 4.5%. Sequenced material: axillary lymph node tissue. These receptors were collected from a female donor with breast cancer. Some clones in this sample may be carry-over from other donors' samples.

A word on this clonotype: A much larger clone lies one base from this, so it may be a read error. CDR3 protein: CASSPNLGWISTDTQYF. The CDR3 nucleotides are TGTGCCAGCAGCCCTAACTTGGGGTGGATTAGCACAGATACGCAGTATTTT. The chain joins TRBV3-1 to TRBJ2-3; D is unresolved. Trimming stripped 4 bases from V and 0 bases from J, with 17 bases between. The CDR3 sequence is 17 residues long. Germline V gives CDR1 LGHDT, CDR2 YNNKEL (reference sequence).

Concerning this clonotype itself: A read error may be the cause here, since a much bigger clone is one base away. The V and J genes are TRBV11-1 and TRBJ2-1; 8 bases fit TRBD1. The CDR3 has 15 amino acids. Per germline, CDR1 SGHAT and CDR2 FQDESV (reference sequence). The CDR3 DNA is TGTACCAGCAGTTTGGACAGGGCGTCCTACAATGAGCAGTTCTTC. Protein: CTSSLDRASYNEQFF.

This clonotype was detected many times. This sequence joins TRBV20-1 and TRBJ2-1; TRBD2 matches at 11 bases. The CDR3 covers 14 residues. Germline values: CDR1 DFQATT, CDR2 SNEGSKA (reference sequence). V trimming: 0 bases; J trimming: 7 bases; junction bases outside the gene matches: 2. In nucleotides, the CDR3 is TGCAGTGCTAGAGAAACTAGCGGGAGAAATGAGCAGTTCTTC. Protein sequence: CSARETSGRNEQFF.

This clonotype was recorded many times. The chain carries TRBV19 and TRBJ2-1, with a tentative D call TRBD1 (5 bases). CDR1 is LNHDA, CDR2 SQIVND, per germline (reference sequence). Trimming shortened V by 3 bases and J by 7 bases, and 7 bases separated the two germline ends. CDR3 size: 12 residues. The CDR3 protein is CASSIRVNEQFF. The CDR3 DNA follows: TGTGCCAGTAGTATCAGGGTTAATGAGCAGTTCTTC.

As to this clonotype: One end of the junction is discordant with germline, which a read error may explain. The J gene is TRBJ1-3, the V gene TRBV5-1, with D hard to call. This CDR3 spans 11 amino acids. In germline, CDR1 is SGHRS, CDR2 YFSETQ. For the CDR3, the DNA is TGCGCCAGCAGCGTTGGAGACACCATATATTTT. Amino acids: CASSVGDTIYF.

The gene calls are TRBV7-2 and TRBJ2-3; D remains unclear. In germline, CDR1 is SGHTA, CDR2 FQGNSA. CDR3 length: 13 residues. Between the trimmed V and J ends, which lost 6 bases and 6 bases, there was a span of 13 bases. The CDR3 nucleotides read TGTGCCAGCAGTAACTACTTCAGGGATACGCAGTATTTT. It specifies CASSNYFRDTQYF.

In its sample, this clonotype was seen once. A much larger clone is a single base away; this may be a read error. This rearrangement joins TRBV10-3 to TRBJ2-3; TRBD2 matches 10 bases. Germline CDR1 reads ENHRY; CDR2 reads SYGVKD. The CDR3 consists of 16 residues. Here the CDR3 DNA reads TGTGCCACCAGTACAAGCGGGGGGGCCTCCCAAGATACGCAGTATTTT. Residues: CATSTSGGASQDTQYF.

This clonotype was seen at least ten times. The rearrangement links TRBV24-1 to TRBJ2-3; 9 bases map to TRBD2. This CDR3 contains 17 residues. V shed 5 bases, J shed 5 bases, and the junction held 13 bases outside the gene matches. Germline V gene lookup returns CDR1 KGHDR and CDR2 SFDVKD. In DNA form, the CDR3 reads TGTGCCACCAGTGTTCCCAGGGGAGCGGGGGGTGAAGATACGCAGTATTTT. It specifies CATSVPRGAGGEDTQYF.

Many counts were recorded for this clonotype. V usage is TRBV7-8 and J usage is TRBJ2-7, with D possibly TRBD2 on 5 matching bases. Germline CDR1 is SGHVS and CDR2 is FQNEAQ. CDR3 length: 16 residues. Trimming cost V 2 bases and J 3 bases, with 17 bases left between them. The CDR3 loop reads CASSLNVRTAGYEQYF. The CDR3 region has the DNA TGTGCCAGCAGCTTAAATGTTCGGACTGCGGGCTACGAGCAGTACTTC.

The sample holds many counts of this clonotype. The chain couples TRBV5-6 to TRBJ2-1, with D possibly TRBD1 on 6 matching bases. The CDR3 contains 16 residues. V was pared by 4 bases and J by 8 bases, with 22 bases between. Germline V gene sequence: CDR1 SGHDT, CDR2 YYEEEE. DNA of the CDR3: TGTGCCAGCAGCCCTGGGGTTATGGAACAGGGCTATGAGCAGTTCTTC. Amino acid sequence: CASSPGVMEQGYEQFF.

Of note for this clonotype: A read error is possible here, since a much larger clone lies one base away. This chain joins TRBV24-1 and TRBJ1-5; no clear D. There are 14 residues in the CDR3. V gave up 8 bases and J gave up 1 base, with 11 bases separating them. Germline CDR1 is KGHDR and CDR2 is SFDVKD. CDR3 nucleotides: TGTGCCACCACGGACGGGGTGAGCAATCAGCCCCAGCATTTT. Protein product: CATTDGVSNQPQHF.

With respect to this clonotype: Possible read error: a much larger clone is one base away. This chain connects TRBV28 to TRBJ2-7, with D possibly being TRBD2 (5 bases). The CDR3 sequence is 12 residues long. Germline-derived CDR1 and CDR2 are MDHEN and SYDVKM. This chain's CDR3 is CASRPEGDEQCF. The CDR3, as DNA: TGTGCCAGCAGACCTGAGGGCGACGAGCAGTGCTTC.

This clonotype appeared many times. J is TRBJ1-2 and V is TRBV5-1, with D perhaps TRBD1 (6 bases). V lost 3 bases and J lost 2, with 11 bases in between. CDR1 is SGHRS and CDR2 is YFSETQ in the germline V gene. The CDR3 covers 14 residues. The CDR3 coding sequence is TGCGCCAGCAGCTCTCCGGGACAAAACTATGGCTACACCTTC. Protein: CASSSPGQNYGYTF. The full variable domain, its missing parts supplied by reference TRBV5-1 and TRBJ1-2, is KAGVTQTPRYLIKTRGQQVTLSCSPISGHRSVSWYQQTPGQGLQFLFEYFSETQRNKGNFPGRFSGRQFSNSRSEMNVSTLELGDSALYLCASSSPGQNYGYTFGSGTRLTVV.

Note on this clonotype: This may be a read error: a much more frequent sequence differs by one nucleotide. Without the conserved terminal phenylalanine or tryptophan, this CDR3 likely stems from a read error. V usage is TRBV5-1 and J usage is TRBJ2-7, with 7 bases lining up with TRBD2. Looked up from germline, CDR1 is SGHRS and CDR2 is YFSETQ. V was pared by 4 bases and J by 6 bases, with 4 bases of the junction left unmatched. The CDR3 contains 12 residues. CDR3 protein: CASSLGTTEQYI. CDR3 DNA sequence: TGCGCCAGCAGCCTCGGGACTACCGAGCAGTACATC.